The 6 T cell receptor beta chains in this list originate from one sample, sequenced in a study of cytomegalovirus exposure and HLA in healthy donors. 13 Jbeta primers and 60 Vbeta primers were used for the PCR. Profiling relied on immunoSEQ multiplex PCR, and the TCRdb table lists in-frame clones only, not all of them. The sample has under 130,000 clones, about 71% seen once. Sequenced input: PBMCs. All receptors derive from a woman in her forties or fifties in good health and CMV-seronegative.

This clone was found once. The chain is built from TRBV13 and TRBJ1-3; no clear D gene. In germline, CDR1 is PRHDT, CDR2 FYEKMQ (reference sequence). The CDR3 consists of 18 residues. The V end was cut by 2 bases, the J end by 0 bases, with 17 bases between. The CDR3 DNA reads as TGTGCCAGCAGCTTAACGTTATCTTTCGCCAGCTCTGGAAACACCATATATTTT. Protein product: CASSLTLSFASSGNTIYF.

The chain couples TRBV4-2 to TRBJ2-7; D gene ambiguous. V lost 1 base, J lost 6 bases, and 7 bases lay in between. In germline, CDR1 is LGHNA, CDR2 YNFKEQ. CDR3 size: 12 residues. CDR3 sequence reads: CASSQGFGEQYF. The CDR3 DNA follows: TGTGCCAGCAGCCAAGGTTTCGGCGAGCAGTACTTC.

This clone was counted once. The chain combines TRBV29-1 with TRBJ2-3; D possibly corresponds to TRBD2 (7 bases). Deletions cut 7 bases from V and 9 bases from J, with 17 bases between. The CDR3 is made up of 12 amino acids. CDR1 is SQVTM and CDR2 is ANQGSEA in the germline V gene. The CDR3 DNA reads TGCAGCGGGGGGGGCCTAGCAAGCACGCAGTATTTT. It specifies CSGGGLASTQYF.

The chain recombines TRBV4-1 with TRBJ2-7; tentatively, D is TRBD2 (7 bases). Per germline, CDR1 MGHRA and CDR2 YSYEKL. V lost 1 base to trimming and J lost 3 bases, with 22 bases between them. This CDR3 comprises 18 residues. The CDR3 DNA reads TGCGCCAGCAGCCAAGGCAGATGGGGCGGGGGCCAAGGCTACGAGCAGTACTTC. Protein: CASSQGRWGGGQGYEQYF.

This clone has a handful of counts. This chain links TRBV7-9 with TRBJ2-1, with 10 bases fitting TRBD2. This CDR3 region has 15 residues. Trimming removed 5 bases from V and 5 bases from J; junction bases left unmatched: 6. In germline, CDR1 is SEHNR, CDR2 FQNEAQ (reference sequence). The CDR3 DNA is TGTGCCAGCAGCAAACTAGCGGGAACGAACAATGAGCAGTTCTTC. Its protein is CASSKLAGTNNEQFF.

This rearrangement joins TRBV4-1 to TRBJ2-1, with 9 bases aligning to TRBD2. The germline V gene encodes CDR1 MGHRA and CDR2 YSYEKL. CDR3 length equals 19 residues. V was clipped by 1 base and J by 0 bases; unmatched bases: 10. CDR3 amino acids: CASSQASAGGPFSYNEQFF. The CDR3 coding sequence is TGCGCCAGCAGCCAAGCTTCGGCGGGAGGGCCCTTCTCCTACAATGAGCAGTTCTTC.